One T cell receptor (beta chain) is described in this entry. The record originates from a study of T cell changes during pregnancy in multiple sclerosis. Using immunoSEQ multiplex PCR, the repertoire was profiled, and TCRdb retains in-frame clones only, with some absent. The data hold roughly 41,000 clones, with roughly nine tenths observed a single time. Trimming pared 0 bases from V and 2 bases from J, leaving 15 bases between. The length of the CDR3 is 17 residues. Germline CDR1 is SGHDT and CDR2 is YYEEEE. The sequencing here drew on CD4+ T cells from peripheral blood mononuclear cells, taken in the first trimester of pregnancy. This chain connects TRBV5-6 to TRBJ2-1; D perhaps matches TRBD2 (5 bases). The sequence came from a female donor with multiple sclerosis, enrolled in a pregnancy study. The CDR3 sequence is CASSLGRGSSTYNEQFF. The DNA of the CDR3 is TGTGCCAGCAGCTTGGGGCGAGGGTCCAGCACCTACAATGAGCAGTTCTTC.